This T cell receptor beta chain was profiled in a study of blood T cell repertoires in COVID-19. The CDR3 extends over 18 amino acids. Germline CDR1 is SEHNR and CDR2 is FQNEAQ (reference sequence). Trimming removed 5 bases from V and 1 base from J, with 18 bases in between. The method was immunoSEQ multiplex PCR; TCRdb's version includes in-frame clones alone and lacks a portion of them. The sample carries approximately 300,000 clones, 87% recorded once. This rearrangement joins TRBV7-9 to TRBJ2-6; D is perhaps TRBD1 (7 bases). The sequenced sample was PBMCs or T cells enriched from blood (not recorded which). This sequence originates from a woman aged 25 to 39 who had recovered from COVID-19. DNA of the CDR3: TGTGCCAGCAGCGGGCGAGACAGGGACTTGTCTGGGGCCAACGTCCTGACTTTC. It encodes CASSGRDRDLSGANVLTF. Full variable domain (missing parts from reference TRBV7-9 and TRBJ2-6): DTGVSQNPRHKITKRGQNVTFRCDPISEHNRLYWYRQTLGQGPEFLTYFQNEAQLEKSRLLSDRFSAERPKGSFSTLEIQRTEQGDSAMYLCASSGRDRDLSGANVLTFGAGSRLTVL.